The clone carrying this TCR beta chain came up a few times. This record comes from a study of identical twins. CDR1 is LGHNA, CDR2 YNFKEQ, per germline. This CDR3 is built from 18 residues. V shed 1 base and J shed 0 bases, with 19 bases lying between them. MiXCR, applied by TCRdb to the 5' RACE reads, yields one record per CDR3 protein. The repertoire holds 450,000 to 650,000 distinct CDR3 sequences, with roughly 15% as singletons. The sample also formed part of further work on yellow fever vaccine responses in identical twins.

V and J are TRBV4-2 and TRBJ2-7, with D possibly TRBD2 on 5 matching bases. Input material: CD4+ T cells sorted from blood. The clonotype was recovered from a woman between 18 and 29 years old in good health. The CDR3, as DNA: TGTGCCAGCAGCCAAGTGCCTACTGAGCGGTTAAGCTCCTACGAGCAGTACTTC. Its translation: CASSQVPTERLSSYEQYF.